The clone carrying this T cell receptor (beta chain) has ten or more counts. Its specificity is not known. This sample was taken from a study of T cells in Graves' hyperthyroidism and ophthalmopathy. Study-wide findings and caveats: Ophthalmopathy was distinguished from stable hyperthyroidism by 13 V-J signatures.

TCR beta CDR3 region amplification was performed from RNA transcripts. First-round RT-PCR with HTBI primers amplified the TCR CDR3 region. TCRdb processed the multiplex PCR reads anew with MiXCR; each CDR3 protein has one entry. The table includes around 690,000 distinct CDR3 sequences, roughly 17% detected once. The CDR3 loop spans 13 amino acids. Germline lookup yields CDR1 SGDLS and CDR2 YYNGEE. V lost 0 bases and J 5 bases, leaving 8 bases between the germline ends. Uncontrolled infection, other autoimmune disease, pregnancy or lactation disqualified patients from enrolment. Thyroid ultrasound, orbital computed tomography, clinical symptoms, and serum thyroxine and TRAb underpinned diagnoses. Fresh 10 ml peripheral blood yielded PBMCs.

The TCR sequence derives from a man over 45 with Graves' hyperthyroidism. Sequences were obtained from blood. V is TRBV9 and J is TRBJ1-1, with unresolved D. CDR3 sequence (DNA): TGTGCCAGCAGCGTAGGGGGAGCGACTGAAGCTTTCTTT. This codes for CASSVGGATEAFF. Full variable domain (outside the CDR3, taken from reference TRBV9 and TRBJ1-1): DSGVTQTPKHLITATGQRVTLRCSPRSGDLSVYWYQQSLDQGLQFLIQYYNGEERAKGNILERFSAQQFPDLHSELNLSSLELGDSALYFCASSVGGATEAFFGQGTRLTVV.